A single sample is the source of the 7 T cell receptor beta chains below, sequenced in a study of T cell responses to AZD1222 COVID-19 vaccine. This table comes from immunoSEQ multiplex PCR, and its TCRdb copy is limited to in-frame clones, with some not included. The sample carries approximately 190,000 clones, over 85% recorded once. The sequences come from peripheral blood, collected 28 days after the second AZD1222 dose. The receptors come from an adult who received the AZD1222 COVID-19 vaccine.

V is TRBV19 and J is TRBJ2-7; TRBD1 aligns across 9 bases. In germline, CDR1 is LNHDA, CDR2 SQIVND (reference sequence). J was trimmed by 2 bases and V by 5 bases; bases with no gene match: 7. The CDR3 has 15 amino acids. As DNA, the CDR3 is TGTGCCAGTAGTGCCGGGACAGGGCCAGCCTACGAGCAGTACTTC. Its protein is CASSAGTGPAYEQYF.

The chain couples TRBV15 to TRBJ2-2, with 7 nucleotides matching TRBD2. CDR1 and CDR2 from the germline V gene are LNHNV and YYDKDF (reference sequence). The ends lost 3 bases at V and 4 bases at J; junction bases unmatched: 2. The length of the CDR3 is 14 residues. CDR3 DNA: TGTGCCACCAGCAGTTGGGAGGGCACCGGGGAGCTGTTTTTT. Translation: CATSSWEGTGELFF.

This chain links TRBV6-5 with TRBJ2-3; unclear D gene. Between the trimmed V and J ends, which lost 4 bases and 3 bases, there was a span of 11 bases. This CDR3 is built from 14 residues. The V gene's germline CDR1 is MNHEY and CDR2 SVGAGI. The DNA for the CDR3 is TGTGCCAGCAGTTGGACCCCACTTACAGATACGCAGTATTTT. It encodes CASSWTPLTDTQYF.

The chain joins TRBV19 to TRBJ1-1; TRBD1 aligns across 7 bases. Trimming cost V 4 bases and J 1 base; bases outside gene matches: 6. This CDR3 region has 15 residues. Germline CDR1 and CDR2: LNHDA and SQIVND (reference sequence). The chain's CDR3 is CASSKGNRGNTEAFF. CDR3 DNA: TGTGCCAGTAGTAAGGGGAACAGGGGGAACACTGAAGCTTTCTTT.

The chain combines TRBV30 with TRBJ2-7, with D possibly matching TRBD2 (6 bases). Trimming shortened V by 5 bases and J by 0 bases, and 8 bases separated the two germline ends. Germline V CDR1 and CDR2: GTSNPN, SVGIG (reference sequence). CDR3 length: 12 residues. The CDR3 sequence is CAWGGASYEQYF. CDR3 nucleotide sequence: TGTGCCTGGGGAGGGGCCTCCTACGAGCAGTACTTC.

This sequence joins TRBV5-4 and TRBJ1-1; D is undetermined. Germline CDR1 SGHNT, CDR2 YYREEE (reference sequence). The CDR3 loop spans 15 amino acids. Trimming took 4 bases from V and 4 from J, leaving 17 bases between them. The CDR3 sequence: CASSPRGEWGTEAFF. In DNA form, the CDR3 reads TGTGCCAGCAGCCCCCGGGGAGAGTGGGGCACTGAAGCTTTCTTT. The full variable domain, rest sourced from reference TRBV5-4 and TRBJ1-1, is ETGVTQSPTHLIKTRGQQVTLRCSSQSGHNTVSWYQQALGQGPQFIFQYYREEENGRGNFPPRFSGLQFPNYSSELNVNALELDDSALYLCASSPRGEWGTEAFFGQGTRLTVV.

The V call is TRBV11-3, the J call TRBJ1-1, with D tentatively TRBD1 (6 bases). CDR3 length: 15 residues. Trimming took 5 bases from V and 0 from J, leaving 13 bases between them. CDR1 is SGHNT and CDR2 is YENEEA in the germline V gene. The CDR3 sequence is CASSASTGLNTEAFF. CDR3 in DNA: TGTGCCAGCAGCGCATCAACAGGGTTGAACACTGAAGCTTTCTTT.